These T cell receptor beta chains were read from a single sample in a study of blood T cell repertoires in COVID-19. Repertoires were generated with immunoSEQ multiplex PCR, while TCRdb's copy carries only in-frame clones and drops some. The sample lists tens of thousands of clones, 70% to 85% occurring once. The specimen sequenced was peripheral blood. The source is a human donor in a cohort sampled during active COVID-19. Both conserved end residues are part of each CDR3.

j_gene | v_gene | CDR3aa
TRBJ1-2 | TRBV7-2 | CASSLGGDYGYTF
TRBJ2-3 | TRBV11-2 | CASSIDRGYTDTQYF
TRBJ2-1 | TRBV5-6 | CASSLGGRSSYNEQFF
TRBJ2-5 | TRBV11-2 | CASSLRPVGGETQYF
TRBJ2-7 | TRBV11-1 | CASSLDSRGYEQYF
TRBJ2-3 | TRBV5-1 | CASSALSGSVQTQYF
TRBJ2-7 | TRBV18 | CASSGGLAGSVDEQYF
TRBJ2-1 | TRBV25-1 | CASSEQRDNPYNEQFF
TRBJ2-3 | TRBV5-1 | CASSLGSGMGTDTQYF
TRBJ2-5 | TRBV19 | CASSKGAGRFQETQYF
TRBJ2-4 | TRBV28 | CASSLRGAQNIQYF
TRBJ2-2 | TRBV5-1 | CASSLEGLATGELFF
TRBJ2-2 | TRBV6-5 | CASSYSGPGDGELFF
TRBJ2-5 | TRBV5-4 | CASSLGRGLRETQYF
TRBJ2-7 | TRBV4-3 | CASSQGEGGPLQEQYF
TRBJ2-1 | TRBV12-3/TRBV12-4 | CASSPDRVNEQFF
TRBJ1-2 | TRBV12-3/TRBV12-4 | CASSQDSGYTF
TRBJ2-7 | TRBV7-2 | CASSLGGLLGGRALEQYF
TRBJ2-7 | TRBV7-6 | CASSPRTSGISYEQYF
TRBJ2-3 | TRBV11-2 | CASSLQGYKMGTQYF
TRBJ1-6 | TRBV4-3 | CASSQDPQGGSVSPLHF
TRBJ2-5 | TRBV6-2/TRBV6-3 | CASSTLAGGRQETQYF
TRBJ1-1 | TRBV4-3 | CASSRDRGTEAFF
TRBJ2-5 | TRBV5-4 | CASSPASEGKETQYF
TRBJ1-5 | TRBV9 | CASSGGPDRAQPQHF
TRBJ2-5 | TRBV5-8 | CASRPAGIETQYF
TRBJ2-1 | TRBV7-3 | CASSLRQGGVHNEQFF
TRBJ2-3 | TRBV9 | CASSVGGLGTDTQYF
TRBJ1-5 | TRBV4-3 | CASSQGPGPYSNQPQHF
TRBJ1-1 | TRBV4-3 | CASRGSWVSTEAFF
TRBJ2-7 | TRBV11-2 | CASSPQGSSYEQYF
TRBJ2-3 | TRBV7-3 | CASSLTPRVDTQYF